One sample yielded the 21 T cell receptor beta chains listed below, sequenced in a study of cytomegalovirus exposure and HLA in healthy donors. Primers for the PCR totalled 60 Vbeta and 13 Jbeta. Sequenced by immunoSEQ multiplex PCR; TCRdb stores in-frame clones only, minus some. This table holds under 250,000 clones, roughly 80% found once. The sample consisted of PBMCs. The receptors were sampled from a male donor in good health and CMV-seronegative.

This chain uses TRBV2 with TRBJ2-5, with TRBD1 as a possible D gene (5 bases). The ends were cut back, 4 bases at V and 1 base at J, with 10 bases in the middle. CDR1 is SNHLY and CDR2 is FYNNEI in the germline V gene. The CDR3 has 14 amino acids. The CDR3 region has the DNA TGTGCCAGCAGTGCCGGCAGGGCCCAAGAGACCCAGTACTTC. This gives the protein CASSAGRAQETQYF. Based on the CDR3 plus reference TRBV2 and TRBJ2-5, the full variable domain is EPEVTQTPSHQVTQMGQEVILRCVPISNHLYFYWYRQILGQKVEFLVSFYNNEISEKSEIFDDQFSVERPDGSNFTLKIRSTKLEDSAMYFCASSAGRAQETQYFGPGTRLLVL.

The gene calls are TRBV6-1 and TRBJ1-5; 9 bases are shared with TRBD1. This CDR3 region has 15 residues. V shed 4 bases, J shed 1 base, and the junction held 2 bases outside the gene matches. Per germline, CDR1 MNHNS and CDR2 SASEGT. In nucleotides, the CDR3 is TGTGCCAGCAGTGTGGGGACAGGGAGCAATCAGCCCCAGCATTTT. This translates into CASSVGTGSNQPQHF.

This clone has a handful of counts. The chain joins TRBV18 to TRBJ1-4; D may be TRBD1 (6 bases). The CDR3 totals 19 residues. CDR1 and CDR2 from the germline V gene are KGHSH and LQKENI. V lost 4 bases, J lost 0 bases, and 21 bases lay in between. Here the CDR3 reads CASSQVQGISGATNEKLFF. For the CDR3, the DNA is TGTGCCAGCTCACAGGTCCAGGGGATCTCCGGGGCAACTAATGAAAAACTGTTTTTT.

The V call is TRBV5-1, the J call TRBJ2-7; TRBD2 matches 7 bases. V shed 0 bases and J 0 bases; nucleotides not matched to a gene: 6. Germline CDR1 and CDR2: SGHRS and YFSETQ. The CDR3 runs 16 residues. In DNA form, the CDR3 reads TGCGCCAGCAGCTTGGTGGATGGGGGGGTCTCCTACGAGCAGTACTTC. It specifies CASSLVDGGVSYEQYF.

The chain recombines TRBV5-1 with TRBJ2-7, with TRBD2 matching over 7 bases. CDR3 length equals 17 residues. CDR1 is SGHRS, CDR2 YFSETQ, per germline. V trimming: 0 bases; J trimming: 6 bases; junction bases outside the gene matches: 15. The CDR3 DNA is TGCGCCAGCAGCTTGGAACCTTGGGCGCGGGAGACCTCCGAGCAGTACTTC. This codes for CASSLEPWARETSEQYF.

V and J are TRBV6-5 and TRBJ2-3; D is ambiguous. V lost 6 bases to trimming and J lost 6 bases, with 10 bases between them. The germline V gene encodes CDR1 MNHEY and CDR2 SVGAGI. The CDR3 sequence is 12 residues long. The CDR3 reads CASSLPPDTQYF. In nucleotides, the CDR3 is TGTGCCAGCAGCCTTCCTCCCGATACGCAGTATTTT.

V is TRBV5-1 and J is TRBJ1-2; TRBD1 agrees at 11 bases. CDR1 SGHRS and CDR2 YFSETQ come from the germline V gene. The CDR3 length is 15 residues. Losses at the gene ends were 1 base for V and 4 bases for J; bases not matched to a gene: 3. The CDR3 spells CASSLTGTGGYGYTF. The CDR3, as DNA: TGCGCCAGCAGCTTGACGGGGACAGGGGGCTATGGCTACACCTTC.

The V and J genes are TRBV5-4 and TRBJ1-1, with D perhaps TRBD1 (6 bases). CDR3 length: 15 residues. Trimming removed 2 bases from V and 2 bases from J, with 13 bases in between. The germline V gene encodes CDR1 SGHNT and CDR2 YYREEE (reference sequence). CDR3 loop: CASSFWGLRNTEAFF. The CDR3 DNA follows: TGTGCCAGCAGCTTTTGGGGGCTGAGAAACACTGAAGCTTTCTTT.

The chain carries TRBV28 and TRBJ2-6; 9 nucleotides line up with TRBD1. The CDR3 spans 20 residues. The germline V gene has CDR1 MDHEN and CDR2 SYDVKM. J was trimmed by 0 bases and V by 8 bases; bases with no gene match: 17. The CDR3 DNA reads as TGTGCCAGCCGAACCGGGACAGGGCGGACGTCTGGCTCTGGGGCCAACGTCCTGACTTTC. Protein product: CASRTGTGRTSGSGANVLTF.

V is TRBV14 and J is TRBJ2-5; TRBD2 aligns across 7 bases. The J call may be wrong; the DNA end is better matched by TRBJ2-7. In germline, CDR1 is SGHDN, CDR2 FVKESK. The CDR3 consists of 17 residues. The chain's CDR3 is CASSQGVAGILSYEQYF. The CDR3 nucleotides are TGTGCCAGCAGCCAAGGAGTAGCGGGCATATTATCCTACGAGCAGTACTTC.

The rearrangement links TRBV15 to TRBJ2-3; D may be TRBD2 (5 bases). Germline V lookup: CDR1 LNHNV, CDR2 YYDKDF (reference sequence). The CDR3 runs 17 residues. V gave up 3 bases and J gave up 4 bases, with 20 bases separating them. CDR3 loop: CATSSASGVEVADTQYF. The CDR3 bases are TGTGCCACCAGCAGTGCCTCCGGGGTTGAGGTCGCAGATACGCAGTATTTT.

The V and J genes are TRBV14 and TRBJ2-7; 7 bases match TRBD2. The CDR3 contains 16 residues. After removal of 3 bases from V and 5 bases from J, the junction contained 13 bases not matched to a gene. Looked up from germline, CDR1 is SGHDN and CDR2 is FVKESK. Here the CDR3 DNA reads TGTGCCAGCAGCCAGATGGGACTATTCTCGGGCCACGAGCAGTACTTC. It is translated as CASSQMGLFSGHEQYF.

The V call is TRBV7-3, the J call TRBJ1-1; D possibly corresponds to TRBD1 (5 bases). This CDR3 has 16 residues. V was clipped by 1 base and J by 0 bases, with 12 bases between them. Looked up from germline, CDR1 is SGHTA and CDR2 is FQGTGA. CDR3 region: CASSLSGADMNTEAFF. CDR3 DNA sequence: TGTGCCAGCAGCTTAAGTGGGGCAGACATGAACACTGAAGCTTTCTTT.

The V gene is TRBV19, the J gene TRBJ1-2; D ambiguous. Germline lookup yields CDR1 LNHDA and CDR2 SQIVND (reference sequence). V lost 1 base and J 2 bases, leaving 8 bases between the germline ends. The CDR3 contains 14 residues. The CDR3: CASSIVRLNYGYTF. Written as DNA, the CDR3 is TGTGCCAGTAGTATAGTCCGACTAAACTATGGCTACACCTTC.

This clone was counted once. This chain connects TRBV11-2 to TRBJ2-5; no firm D call. The CDR3 extends over 13 amino acids. Trimming cost V 5 bases and J 3 bases, with 10 bases left between them. CDR1 and CDR2 from the germline V gene are SGHAT and FQNNGV. The CDR3 nucleotides are TGTGCCAGCAGCCTCCACTTAGAAGAGACCCAGTACTTC. Translating it yields CASSLHLEETQYF.

The gene calls are TRBV14 and TRBJ2-3; D might be TRBD2 (6 bases). V was pared by 4 bases and J by 0 bases, with 8 bases between. Germline-derived CDR1 and CDR2 are SGHDN and FVKESK. This CDR3 is built from 14 residues. CDR3 amino acids: CASSLLASTDTQYF. CDR3 coding DNA: TGTGCCAGCAGCCTACTAGCCAGCACAGATACGCAGTATTTT. Using reference TRBV14 and TRBJ2-3 for the parts outside the CDR3, the full variable domain is EAGVTQFPSHSVIEKGQTVTLRCDPISGHDNLYWYRRVMGKEIKFLLHFVKESKQDESGMPNNRFLAERTGGTYSTLKVQPAELEDSGVYFCASSLLASTDTQYFGPGTRLTVL.

The chain couples TRBV6-5 to TRBJ2-2; D is possibly TRBD2 (6 bases). This CDR3 is built from 14 residues. Germline CDR1 reads MNHEY; CDR2 reads SVGAGI. V gave up 11 bases and J gave up 2 bases, with 15 bases separating them. The CDR3: CASIKRANTGELFF. The CDR3, as DNA: TGTGCCTCCATTAAGCGGGCCAACACCGGGGAGCTGTTTTTT.

As DNA, the CDR3 is TGTGCCAGCAGCTCAAGGCCAGGGGCCGACGGAGAGACCCAGTACTTC. Its translation is CASSSRPGADGETQYF. V gene TRBV9 combines with J gene TRBJ2-5, with a tentative D call TRBD1 (6 bases). The germline V gene has CDR1 SGDLS and CDR2 YYNGEE. CDR3 length: 16 residues. V lost 4 bases and J 4 bases, leaving 20 bases between the germline ends.

The chain couples TRBV6-1 to TRBJ1-1, with D possibly being TRBD1 (5 bases). The CDR3 is made up of 15 amino acids. V was pared by 2 bases and J by 1 base, with 11 bases between. Per germline, CDR1 MNHNS and CDR2 SASEGT. The CDR3: CASSETWGGNTEAFF. The CDR3 coding sequence is TGTGCCAGCAGTGAAACATGGGGCGGGAACACTGAAGCTTTCTTT.

The chain links TRBV25-1 to TRBJ2-5; TRBD1 matches at 7 bases. The J call is uncertain, as TRBJ2-7 better fits the DNA end. Germline values: CDR1 MGHDK, CDR2 SYGVNS. The CDR3 totals 15 residues. CDR3 bases: TGTGCCAGCAGTGAATATATTCGACAGGGTGGCGAGCAGTACTTC. Protein: CASSEYIRQGGEQYF.

This clone was picked up one time. The chain employs TRBV6-1 and TRBJ2-3; tentative D call: TRBD2 (5 bases). The V gene's germline CDR1 is MNHNS and CDR2 SASEGT. Trimming stripped 5 bases from V and 3 bases from J, with 9 bases between. This CDR3 comprises 13 residues. In nucleotides, the CDR3 is TGTGCCAGCAGTATAGGGAGTACAGATACGCAGTATTTT. Its protein is CASSIGSTDTQYF.